Below, one TCR beta chain is given with its context. This entry belongs to a study of shared clonotypes between healthy human individuals. Germline CDR1 reads SQVTM; CDR2 reads ANQGSEA. Unmatched junction bases numbered 16, after V lost 0 bases and J lost 0 bases. The CDR3 spans 20 residues. Sequencing used immunoSEQ multiplex PCR; TCRdb keeps in-frame clones, though not all of them. The sample holds 2 million to 3 million clones, approximately 93% seen once. The V and J genes are TRBV29-1 and TRBJ2-1, with 8 bases identical to TRBD1. This clonotype originated in a man aged 18 to 29 in good health. Some clones in this sample may be carry-over from other donors' samples. The material sequenced was naive CD4+ T cells from PBMCs. The sample's subset: CD45RA+ positively selected. As DNA, the CDR3 is TGCAGCGTTGAAGACGGGATGGGGGACAGGCTCTTGAGCTCCTACAATGAGCAGTTCTTC. Protein: CSVEDGMGDRLLSSYNEQFF.